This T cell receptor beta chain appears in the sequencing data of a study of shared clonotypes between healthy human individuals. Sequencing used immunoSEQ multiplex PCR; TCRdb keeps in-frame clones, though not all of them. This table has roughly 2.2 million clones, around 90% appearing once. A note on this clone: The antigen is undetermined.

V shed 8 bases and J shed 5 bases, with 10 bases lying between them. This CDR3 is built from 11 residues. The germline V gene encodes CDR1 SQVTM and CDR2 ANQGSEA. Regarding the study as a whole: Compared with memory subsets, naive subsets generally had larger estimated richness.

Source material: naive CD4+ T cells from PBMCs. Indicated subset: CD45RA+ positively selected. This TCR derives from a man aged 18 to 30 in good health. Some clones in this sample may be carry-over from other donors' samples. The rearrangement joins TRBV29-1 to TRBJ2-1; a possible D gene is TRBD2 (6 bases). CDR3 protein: CSMGLNNEQFF. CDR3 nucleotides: TGCAGCATGGGACTTAACAATGAGCAGTTCTTC.